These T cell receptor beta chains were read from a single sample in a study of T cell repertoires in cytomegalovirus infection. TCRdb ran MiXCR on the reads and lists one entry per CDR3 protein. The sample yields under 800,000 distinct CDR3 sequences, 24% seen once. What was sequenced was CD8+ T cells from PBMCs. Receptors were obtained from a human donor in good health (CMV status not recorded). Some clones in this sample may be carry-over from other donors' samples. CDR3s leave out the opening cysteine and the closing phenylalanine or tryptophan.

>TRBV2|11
ASSEPGRPEQY
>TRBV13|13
ASSLARLYSYEQY
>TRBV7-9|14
ASSGQRNSGANVLT
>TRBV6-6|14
ASSLAAGGIGETQY
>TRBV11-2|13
ASSLGFSGNNEQF
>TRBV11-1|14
ASSLSGLAGTYEQY
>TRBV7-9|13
ASSLLRAGDTEAF
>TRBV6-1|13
ASSEDYTLNQPQH
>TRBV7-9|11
ASSLRGHNEQF
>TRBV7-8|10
ASSLDLAWAF
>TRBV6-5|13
ASSYSSWGVKTQY
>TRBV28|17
ASSFITGGTSAGANVLT
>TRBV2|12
ASSGPPRTEEAF
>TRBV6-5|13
ASSYGRGAGQPQH
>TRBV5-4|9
ATVGYNEQF
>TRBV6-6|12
ASTNGGANYGYT
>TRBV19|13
ASSIDEGWDTEAF
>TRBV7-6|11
ASSLVYTGELF
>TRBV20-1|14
SARARRGGNTNEQF
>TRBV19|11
ASAGPGLYEQY
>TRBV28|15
ASSLWTGQVSLDGYT
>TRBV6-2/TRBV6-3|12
ASNLAGGVNEQF
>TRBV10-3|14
AIRAGQQNSYNEQF
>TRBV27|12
ASSPLAGVVEQF
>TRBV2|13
ASSERQVNTGELF
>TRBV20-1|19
SARDGPPTGASRVGKYGYT
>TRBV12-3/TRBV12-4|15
ASWSFERGAGGETQY
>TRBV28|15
ASSLSPAGGSTDTQY
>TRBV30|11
AWSCQPNTEAF
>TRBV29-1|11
SVEAMSWDEQF
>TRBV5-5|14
ASSLYRLAGDNEQF
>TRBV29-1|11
SVEEAGDYEQY
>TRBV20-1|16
SARDRASGGPGSETQY
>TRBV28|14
ASRVEGAAGANVLT
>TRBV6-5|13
ASSYSYSGTDTQY
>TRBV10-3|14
AISPRVHPSSYEQY
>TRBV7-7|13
ASSFDRVGTGELF
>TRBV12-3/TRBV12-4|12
ASSPGTRPDTQY
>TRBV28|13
ASRPQGRNTGELF
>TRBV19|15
ASSMLTYRANTGELF
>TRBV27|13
ASSPLGGGADGYT
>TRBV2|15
AGGGRGRLPSTDTQY